One sample yielded the 9 T cell receptor beta chains listed below, sequenced in a study of blood T cells in healthy people across ages. A second PCR, run for roughly 7 to 11 cycles, used a sample-barcoded 5' primer plus a J-beta primer mix. In TCRdb, the 5' RACE reads were re-called with MiXCR into one record per CDR3 protein. The data contain 710,000 or so distinct CDR3 sequences, 32% of them singletons. The sample taken for sequencing was blood. The receptors shown here come from a woman aged 80 or over in good health.

In this sample, this clonotype turned up many times. The chain links TRBV5-1 to TRBJ1-2; D ambiguous. The CDR3 covers 15 residues. V was shortened by 0 bases and J by 0 bases, with 9 bases between the two germline ends. Per the germline V gene, CDR1 is SGHRS and CDR2 is YFSETQ. The CDR3 coding sequence is TGCGCCAGCAGCTTGGGCGGAGTACCTAACTATGGCTACACCTTC. This translates into CASSLGGVPNYGYTF.

This clonotype was recorded many times. The rearrangement links TRBV20-1 to TRBJ2-5; D might be TRBD2 (6 bases). The germline CDR1 and CDR2 sequences are DFQATT and SNEGSKA (reference sequence). The CDR3 covers 14 residues. Deletions cut 0 bases from V and 5 bases from J, with 13 bases between. CDR3 in amino acids: CSARDLLAHETQYF. CDR3 in DNA: TGCAGTGCTAGAGATCTACTAGCACATGAGACCCAGTACTTC.

V gene TRBV7-2 combines with J gene TRBJ2-1, with 13 bases that match TRBD2. The CDR3 has 19 residues. V gave up 6 bases and J gave up 5 bases; unmatched junction bases: 16. Germline loops: CDR1 SGHTA, CDR2 FQGNSA. The CDR3 coding sequence is TGTGCCAGCAGTCGAACTAGCGGGGGGGCAGGCTCACTCGACAATGAGCAGTTCTTC. Translating it yields CASSRTSGGAGSLDNEQFF. Combining the CDR3 with reference TRBV7-2 and TRBJ2-1 gives the whole variable domain GAGVSQSPSNKVTEKGKDVELRCDPISGHTALYWYRQSLGQGLEFLIYFQGNSAPDKSGLPSDRFSAERTGGSVSTLTIQRTQQEDSAVYLCASSRTSGGAGSLDNEQFFGPGTRLTVL.

This clonotype came up a few times. The chain recombines TRBV6-1 with TRBJ2-3, with 12 nucleotides matching TRBD2. Unmatched junction bases numbered 7, after V lost 5 bases and J lost 1 base. Germline lookup yields CDR1 MNHNS and CDR2 SASEGT. The CDR3 has 17 amino acids. CDR3 sequence (DNA): TGTGCCAGCAGTCAATCCCTAGCGGGGGGGCGCACAGATACGCAGTATTTT. It yields the protein CASSQSLAGGRTDTQYF.

This clonotype was found many times. V gene TRBV4-3 combines with J gene TRBJ1-6, with TRBD1 identical over 7 bases. With 0 bases clipped from V and 7 bases from J, the junction kept 0 bases outside the gene matches. The V gene's germline CDR1 is LGHNA and CDR2 YSLEER. The CDR3 loop spans 14 amino acids. CDR3 DNA: TGCGCCAGCAGCCAAGAGGGACAGAATTCACCCCTCCACTTT. As protein: CASSQEGQNSPLHF.

This clonotype was seen ten or more times. A read error may be the cause here, since a much bigger clone is one base away. The rearrangement uses TRBV5-1 and TRBJ2-1; possible D gene TRBD1, 6 bases. The DNA end is more similar to TRBJ2-7, so the J call may be wrong. The germline CDR1 and CDR2 sequences are SGHRS and YFSETQ. The CDR3 is 15 amino acids. The CDR3 reads CASSEGTSSYNEQYF. CDR3 DNA sequence: TGCGCCAGCAGTGAGGGGACAAGCTCCTACAATGAGCAGTACTTC.

This clonotype was seen at least ten times. The CDR3 nucleotides are TGCAGTGCTCGGGACAGACCTAACTATGGCTACACCTTC. It is translated as CSARDRPNYGYTF. V usage is TRBV20-1 and J usage is TRBJ1-2; the match to TRBD1 covers 7 bases. The J segment lost 0 bases and the V segment lost 5 bases, leaving 3 bases of the junction unmatched. Per germline, CDR1 DFQATT and CDR2 SNEGSKA (reference sequence). The CDR3 has 13 residues.

V is TRBV30 and J is TRBJ1-4; 9 bases line up with TRBD1. CDR3 size: 15 residues. Germline V lookup: CDR1 GTSNPN, CDR2 SVGIG (reference sequence). V dropped 3 bases and J dropped 4; count of bases not matched to a gene: 6. CDR3 in amino acids: CAWSRGGQGNEKLFF. The DNA for the CDR3 is TGTGCCTGGAGCCGGGGGGGACAGGGTAATGAAAAACTGTTTTTT.

This clonotype was detected once. This could be a read error, since a much larger clone is one nucleotide away. The genes are TRBV6-5 and TRBJ2-1; TRBD1 aligns across 7 bases. Germline-derived CDR1 and CDR2 are MNHEY and SVGAGI. This CDR3 has 13 amino acids. Trimming at V came to 7 bases and at J to 4 bases, leaving 4 bases not matched to a gene. As DNA, the CDR3 is TGTGCCAGCAACCAGACAGGGTACAATGAGCAGTTCTTC. Protein sequence: CASNQTGYNEQFF.